This TCR beta chain was captured in a study of vaccination and CD4 T cells after COVID-19 (dated by TCRdb to 2022 to 2024). Concerning the study at large: Every convalescent patient had a positive nasal swab PCR test for SARS-CoV-2, with mild disease in nine or ten patients and severe disease in one. In 10 COVID-19 convalescent patients and a handful of infection-naive healthy vaccine recipients, researchers compared the spike-specific CD4+ TCR repertoire from before mRNA vaccination with the repertoire from after. Six males and four females were included in the convalescent cohort, with two Hispanic individuals, seven Caucasians, two Asians and one multiracial person represented. Post-vaccine blood samples were collected a median of about 66 days after the second vaccine dose, ranging from about 13 to 241 days. Control cultures received a CEFX viral epitope pool as the positive control, an HIV-1 Nef peptide pool as the negative control, or no peptide. Culture stimuli were overlapping spike peptide pools from SARS-CoV-2 and from the common cold coronaviruses HCoV-NL63, HCoV-OC43 and HCoV-229E. Post-COVID blood samples were collected from convalescent patients a median of roughly 100 days after diagnosis, with a range of roughly 35 to 180 days. Participants got two doses of the Pfizer-BioNTech BNT162b2 vaccine (n=8) or two doses of the Moderna mRNA-1273 vaccine (n=2).

As encoded in the germline V gene (reference sequence), CDR1 is LNHDA while CDR2 is SQIVND. Measured from the cysteine to the phenylalanine, the CDR3 is 15 residues long. Only the CDR3 DNA stays, 45 bases, in frame from base 1. Clipping removes 10 bases from V and 2 bases from J, with 9 as the unmatched junction base count. As for this clonotype: Its antigen is currently not known. Base qualities are not recorded, but no much larger clone differs from it by a single base.

The sample's treatment or condition label is to be understood as: approximately nine-day PBMC culture with coronavirus spike peptide pools or control peptides (ViraFEST assay). To expand antigen-specific T cells with peptide pools and then pick out the expanded clonotypes through TCR sequencing, the study relied on the ViraFEST assay. The convalescent patients' positive SARS-CoV-2 PCR tests were from March to December 2020, which was before the Alpha, Beta and Delta variants emerged in the United States. Each well held about 2.2 million PBMCs cultured in IMDM containing approximately 5% human AB serum and approximately 9.6 IU/ml IL-2, with about 9.1 ug/ml peptide pools added. On days 3 and 7, half of the culture medium was replaced with fresh IL-2-containing medium. CD4+ T cells were isolated after approximately ten days of culture through negative selection using the EasySep CD4+ T cell isolation kit. Ficoll-Paque Plus gradient centrifugation was used to isolate PBMCs from whole blood, and the isolated PBMCs were then either used fresh or cryopreserved at -140C. Culture conditions were generally each tested in triplicate wells.

Overall study outcomes, separate from this receptor: In convalescent patients, a median approximately 90% of post-vaccine SARS-CoV-2-reactive clones were detected only after vaccination, suggesting vaccine-specific priming. Of the vaccine-specific clones found in convalescent patients, nearly all (304 of 307) were mono-reactive for SARS-CoV-2 spike instead of being cross-reactive with common cold coronaviruses. An increase in the median number of SARS-CoV-2-reactive clonotypes from 21 after infection to a few dozen after vaccination was observed, but the change was not found to be significant. The study included relatively few convalescent patients and did not analyze early timepoints after natural infection.

Library preparation used PCR. DNA from cultured CD4+ T cells was subjected to TCR sequencing with the Oncomine TCR Beta short-read assay at the Johns Hopkins FTIC core. Genomic DNA was extracted from the cultured CD4+ T cells with the QIAamp micro DNA kit. Oncomine TCR Beta libraries from cultured CD4+ T cells were pooled with unique dual indexes and sequenced on an Illumina iSeq 100. Concerning the study's data processing: Non-productive sequences were removed, and CDR3s that did not start with C, did not end with F or W, or were shorter than 7 amino acids were discarded. The MANAFEST web application was used to identify antigen-specific clonotypes by comparing peptide-stimulated wells against reference wells and other culture wells. An FDR below 0.05, an odds ratio above 5, and a productive frequency above 0.1% in at least two of three replicate wells were required for clones to be considered positive. Clonotypes that were significantly expanded in both SARS-CoV-2 spike wells and at least one common cold coronavirus spike condition were defined as cross-reactive. Levenshtein distances (stringdist) and unrooted phylogenetic trees (ape) in R version 3.6.1 were used to assess CDR3 homology. The public sequencing data were trimmed at Q25 with fastp and processed into clonotypes with MiXCR by TCRdb, which kept only in-frame beta chains. Rows with a matching CDR3 protein are joined into one entry that keeps the most common DNA and genes. The V and J calls and clone size come from TCRdb's table, not from the authors' own analysis. This sample is represented by about 14,000 distinct CDR3 sequences; roughly 50% of them were singletons. Approximately 8% of the sample lies in the top ten.

The receptor was derived from a human donor who had recovered from COVID-19. Recombination linked TRBV19 to TRBJ1-3, and TRBD1 aligns with 9 junction nucleotides. Sequenced input: CD4+ T cells from blood, cultured in vitro. The sequence in DNA is TGTGCCACCTGGGGACAGGGTAAAACTGGAAACACCATATATTTT. Translated, this is CATWGQGKTGNTIYF.